This T cell receptor (beta chain) was identified in a study of cytomegalovirus exposure and HLA in healthy donors. The study, taken as a whole, reports: In vitro experiments confirmed that three CMV-associated chains were specific for CMV antigens. An analysis done earlier found most TCR beta V segments productive about 90% or about 30% of the time. Sequencing artifact likely explains a cluster of highly shared sequence variants.

The PCR ran on 60 Vbeta and 13 Jbeta primers. In the source study's methods: Some 10 million of tens of millions of unique TCR beta chains were shared, per a later count. Libraries were prepared by immunoSEQ multiplex PCR; TCRdb keeps only in-frame clonotypes and omits some of them. V, J and clone size derive from that table, while D and trimming were established from the DNA sequence. The sample contains under 150,000 clones, around three quarters of which appear only once. Turning to this clone: The antigen remains unidentified.

Germline trimming cut 2 bases from V and 1 base from J; bases unmatched to any gene: 16. CDR1 is SQVTM and CDR2 is ANQGSEA in the germline V gene. This CDR3 is built from 19 residues. Sequences were obtained from PBMCs. The chain couples TRBV29-1 to TRBJ2-1; 8 bases are shared with TRBD1. The sequence derives from a middle-aged man in good health and CMV-seropositive. CDR3 sequence: CSVEPAGTGDLRSYNEQFF. For the CDR3, the DNA is TGCAGCGTTGAACCTGCCGGGACAGGCGACCTTCGGTCCTACAATGAGCAGTTCTTC.